These 9 T cell receptor beta chains came from one sample sequenced in a study of T cells in Graves' hyperthyroidism and ophthalmopathy. Regions amplified from RNA transcripts were the TCR beta CDR3 regions. HTBI primers were the set used in a first-round RT-PCR of the TCR CDR3. TCRdb called the multiplex PCR reads again in MiXCR, with one record for every CDR3 protein. The repertoire has about 330,000 distinct CDR3 sequences, 12% to 15% of them found once; the top ten carry about 37%. Sequencing was done on a sample of blood. Source of these receptors: a woman aged 35 to 49 with Graves' ophthalmopathy.

This clonotype was detected a few times. This sequence joins TRBV30 and TRBJ2-3; D gene unclear. Germline V gene sequence: CDR1 GTSNPN, CDR2 SVGIG (reference sequence). The CDR3 is 12 amino acids. The ends were cut back, 5 bases at V and 4 bases at J, with 10 bases in the middle. The CDR3 protein is CAWSMSADTQYF. The CDR3 DNA sequence: TGTGCCTGGTCAATGAGTGCAGATACGCAGTATTTT. The variable domain in full, with the rest retrieved from reference TRBV30 and TRBJ2-3, is SQTIHQWPATLVQPVGSPLSLECTVEGTSNPNLYWYRQAAGRGLQLLFYSVGIGQISSEVPQNLSASRPQDRQFILSSKKLLLSDSGFYLCAWSMSADTQYFGPGTRLTVL.

Many counts were recorded for this clonotype. The V call is TRBV6-1, the J call TRBJ1-1, with D perhaps TRBD1 (6 bases). Germline assignment: CDR1 MNHNS and CDR2 SASEGT. The V and J ends lost 5 bases and 4 bases respectively, with 14 bases between them. There are 14 residues in the CDR3. Here the CDR3 reads CASSSRGAGTEAFF. CDR3 DNA sequence: TGTGCCAGCAGTTCAAGGGGGGCAGGCACTGAAGCTTTCTTT.

This clonotype has a count of ten or more. This chain connects TRBV18 to TRBJ2-3, with 7 bases identical to TRBD2. V lost 3 bases to trimming and J lost 6 bases; unmatched junction nucleotides: 3. Germline V lookup: CDR1 KGHSH, CDR2 LQKENI. The length of the CDR3 is 13 residues. The CDR3: CASSPELADTQYF. Written as DNA, the CDR3 is TGTGCCAGCTCACCGGAACTAGCGGATACGCAGTATTTT. Together with reference TRBV18 and TRBJ2-3, the CDR3 gives the full variable domain: NAGVMQNPRHLVRRRGQEARLRCSPMKGHSHVYWYRQLPEEGLKFMVYLQKENIIDESGMPKERFSAEFPKEGPSILRIQQVVRGDSAAYFCASSPELADTQYFGPGTRLTVL.

The chain recombines TRBV6-1 with TRBJ2-3; TRBD2 might be the D (6 bases). CDR3 length: 15 amino acids. Germline loops: CDR1 MNHNS, CDR2 SASEGT. V lost 6 bases and J lost 5, with 18 bases in between. The CDR3 region has the DNA TGTGCCAGCAGCCCGTCGGGACTGGGGAGAGATACGCAGTATTTT. It encodes CASSPSGLGRDTQYF.

V usage is TRBV29-1 and J usage is TRBJ1-3; D is unclear. This CDR3 is 12 amino acids long. Trimming cost V 7 bases and J 0 bases, with 7 bases left between them. Germline assignment: CDR1 SQVTM and CDR2 ANQGSEA. Written as DNA, the CDR3 is TGCAGCGCCGGAGTCTCTGGAAACACCATATATTTT. Protein product: CSAGVSGNTIYF.

This clonotype was seen at least ten times. The chain recombines TRBV20-1 with TRBJ2-7; 11 positions match TRBD1. The CDR3 spans 15 residues. Germline V lookup: CDR1 DFQATT, CDR2 SNEGSKA (reference sequence). The junction had 8 bases not matched to a gene; V was cut back by 3 bases and J by 4 bases. The CDR3: CSAREDRGLPYEQYF. CDR3 sequence (DNA): TGCAGTGCTAGGGAGGACAGGGGGCTCCCATACGAGCAGTACTTC.

In this sample, this clonotype turned up many times. The V and J genes are TRBV2 and TRBJ2-7; 8 bases line up with TRBD1. Germline V gene sequence: CDR1 SNHLY, CDR2 FYNNEI. The CDR3 consists of 14 residues. J gave up 3 bases and V 10 bases, and 11 bases lay outside the gene matches. CDR3 nucleotide sequence: TGTGCCACAACTGAGGGGGGACAGGTCTACGAGCAGTACTTC. Translation: CATTEGGQVYEQYF.

The chain links TRBV12-3 or TRBV12-4 to TRBJ2-7; 7 nucleotides agree with TRBD2. The CDR3 is 15 residues long. Losses at the gene ends were 6 bases for V and 0 bases for J; bases not matched to a gene: 8. CDR3 in amino acids: CASSPPAGNSYEQYF. CDR3 DNA sequence: TGTGCCAGCAGCCCTCCAGCGGGGAACTCCTACGAGCAGTACTTC.

The chain is built from TRBV11-3 and TRBJ2-5; D may be TRBD1 (5 bases). The CDR3 extends over 14 amino acids. Trimming pared 3 bases from V and 0 bases from J, leaving 8 bases between. Per germline, CDR1 SGHNT and CDR2 YENEEA. The CDR3 loop is CASSFQGYQETQYF. DNA for the CDR3: TGTGCCAGCAGCTTCCAGGGTTACCAAGAGACCCAGTACTTC.